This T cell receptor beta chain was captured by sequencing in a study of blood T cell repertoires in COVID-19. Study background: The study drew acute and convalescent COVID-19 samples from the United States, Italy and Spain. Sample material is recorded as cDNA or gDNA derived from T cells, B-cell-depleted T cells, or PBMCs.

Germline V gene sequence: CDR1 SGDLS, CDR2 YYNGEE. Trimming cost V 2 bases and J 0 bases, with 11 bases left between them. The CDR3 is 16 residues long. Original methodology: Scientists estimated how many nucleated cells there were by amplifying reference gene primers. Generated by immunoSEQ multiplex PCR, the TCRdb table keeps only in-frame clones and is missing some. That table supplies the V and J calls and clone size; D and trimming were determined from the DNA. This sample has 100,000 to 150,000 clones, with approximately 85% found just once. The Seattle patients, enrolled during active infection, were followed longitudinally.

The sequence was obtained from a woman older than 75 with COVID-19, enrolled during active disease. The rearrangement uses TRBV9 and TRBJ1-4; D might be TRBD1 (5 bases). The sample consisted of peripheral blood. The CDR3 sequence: CASSVGTQPTNEKLFF. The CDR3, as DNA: TGTGCCAGCAGCGTTGGGACTCAGCCAACTAATGAAAAACTGTTTTTT.